This entry lists 25 T cell receptor beta chains sequenced from one sample in a study of memory B cells and T cells in multiple sclerosis (dated by TCRdb to between 2018 and 2020). The library was generated by the immunoSEQ multiplex PCR assay. The clones in this table, taken by TCRdb from immuneACCESS, are in-frame only. Not every clone is retained; where verified, under half of the shortfall comes from an unresolved V gene, and the cause of the rest is unknown. For this sample there are about 42,000 clones; about 80% appear just once. Approximately 1.2% of the sample is held by the ten biggest clonotypes. After CFSE-labeled PBMCs were cultured without any stimulus, the autoproliferating (CFSEdim) and non-proliferating (CFSEhi) T cell fractions were each sequenced on their own. A total of around 55 million CFSE-labeled PBMCs were cultured for approximately seven days without stimulus, and replicate wells were then pooled.

These TCRs are of unknown antigen specificity. The sample was PBMCs from blood kept in culture. The receptors here all came from a human donor with multiple sclerosis.

This clone appeared a single time. This chain joins TRBV6-1 and TRBJ2-7; no clear D gene. The CDR3 extends over 17 amino acids. Trimming cost V 3 bases and J 2 bases, with 20 bases left between them. The germline V gene has CDR1 MNHNS and CDR2 SASEGT. The CDR3 DNA reads TGTGCCAGCAGTGAGGACGGAGATGTTGCGTCCCCCTACGAGCAGTACTTC. Protein: CASSEDGDVASPYEQYF.

J is TRBJ1-5 and V is TRBV2, with 9 bases identical to TRBD1. J lost 6 bases, V lost 4 bases, and 4 bases had no gene match. CDR3 length: 14 residues. The germline CDR1 and CDR2 sequences are SNHLY and FYNNEI. CDR3 amino acids: CASSGTGAVQPQHF. CDR3 sequence (DNA): TGTGCCAGCAGTGGGACAGGGGCGGTTCAGCCCCAGCATTTT.

This chain links TRBV7-9 with TRBJ2-3; D perhaps matches TRBD2 (6 bases). CDR1 and CDR2 from the germline V gene are SEHNR and FQNEAQ (reference sequence). The V gene lost 5 bases and the J gene lost 8 bases, with 14 bases spanning the gap. The CDR3 spans 13 residues. The CDR3 region is CASSPTGDGTQYF. For the CDR3, the DNA is TGTGCCAGCAGCCCCACGGGGGACGGTACGCAGTATTTT.

The V call is TRBV6-6, the J call TRBJ1-1; a possible D gene is TRBD1 (6 bases). This CDR3 has 13 residues. CDR1 and CDR2 from the germline V gene are MNHNY and SVGAGI (reference sequence). Trimming pared 5 bases from V and 3 bases from J, leaving 10 bases between. CDR3 DNA sequence: TGTGCCAGCAGTACACAGGGTGACACTGAAGCTTTCTTT. This gives the protein CASSTQGDTEAFF.

This sequence joins TRBV4-1 and TRBJ1-2; D call uncertain. Germline V CDR1 and CDR2: MGHRA, YSYEKL. Deletions cut 1 base from V and 4 bases from J, with 10 bases between. The CDR3 contains 14 residues. The CDR3 reads CASSQARSSYGYTF. The CDR3 DNA is TGCGCCAGCAGCCAAGCCCGATCCAGCTATGGCTACACCTTC.

The table lists this clone with a few counts. The rearrangement links TRBV4-3 to TRBJ1-3; D is uncertain. From germline, CDR1 is LGHNA and CDR2 YSLEER. Trimming took 0 bases from V and 1 from J, leaving 13 bases between them. The CDR3 runs to 17 residues. The CDR3 region is CASSQDPTAVSGNTIYF. CDR3 nucleotides: TGCGCCAGCAGCCAAGATCCAACAGCCGTTTCTGGAAACACCATATATTTT.

V usage is TRBV2 and J usage is TRBJ1-2; possible D gene TRBD1, 5 bases. Germline V lookup: CDR1 SNHLY, CDR2 FYNNEI. Trimming took 6 bases from V and 4 from J, leaving 12 bases between them. This CDR3 has 13 amino acids. The CDR3: CASSDGHLYGYTF. The CDR3 DNA reads as TGTGCCAGCAGCGACGGACACCTCTATGGCTACACCTTC.

This clone has only one observation. The chain recombines TRBV9 with TRBJ2-1; D might be TRBD2 (6 bases). Germline V gene lookup returns CDR1 SGDLS and CDR2 YYNGEE. Trimming shortened V by 0 bases and J by 10 bases, and 8 bases separated the two germline ends. The CDR3 runs to 12 residues. The CDR3 nucleotides read TGTGCCAGCAGCGTAGTCGCGGGGGAGCAGTTCTTC. This encodes CASSVVAGEQFF.

Details on this clone: The same CDR3 arises from other DNA sequences in this sample as well. The CDR3 reads CASSVTGMNTEAFF. CDR3 coding DNA: TGTGCCAGCAGCGTCACAGGGATGAACACTGAAGCTTTCTTT. This chain links TRBV9 with TRBJ1-1; tentatively, D is TRBD1 (6 bases). Trimming left V 2 bases short and J 0 bases short, with 8 bases between. CDR3 size: 14 residues. The germline gives CDR1 SGDLS, CDR2 YYNGEE.

This clone was observed a single time. This rearrangement joins TRBV28 to TRBJ2-3, with 7 bases lining up with TRBD1. CDR1 MDHEN and CDR2 SYDVKM come from the germline V gene. CDR3 length: 14 residues. V shed 3 bases and J 8 bases; nucleotides not matched to a gene: 8. As DNA, the CDR3 is TGTGCCAGCAGTTTTGGGACAGCCAGGGGTACGCAGTATTTT. It translates to CASSFGTARGTQYF.

J is TRBJ2-1 and V is TRBV5-1; 9 bases fit TRBD2. The V segment lost 4 bases and the J segment 9 bases; nucleotides outside the gene matches: 11. The CDR3 totals 15 residues. Germline loops: CDR1 SGHRS, CDR2 YFSETQ. The DNA of the CDR3 is TGCGCCAGCAGCGTCGAGCGGGGGGCCATAGGTGAGCAGTTCTTC. It specifies CASSVERGAIGEQFF.

V usage is TRBV5-6 and J usage is TRBJ1-2; perhaps TRBD1 as D (6 bases). Trimming pared 3 bases from V and 8 bases from J, leaving 17 bases between. This CDR3 has 14 amino acids. The germline gives CDR1 SGHDT, CDR2 YYEEEE. CDR3 DNA: TGTGCCAGCAGCTCAGGCCTCGGGGGCGGGGGCTACACCTTC. Residues: CASSSGLGGGGYTF.

The chain links TRBV6-5 to TRBJ1-2, with TRBD1 as a possible D gene (5 bases). The CDR3 spans 15 residues. Per the germline V gene, CDR1 is MNHEY and CDR2 is SVGAGI. Trimming stripped 2 bases from V and 6 bases from J, with 16 bases between. CDR3 amino acids: CASSYLTGTFDGYTF. Here the CDR3 DNA reads TGTGCCAGCAGTTACCTCACCGGGACTTTTGATGGCTACACCTTC.

The chain has TRBV6-5 and TRBJ2-7; TRBD2 is a possible D gene (6 bases). Germline-derived CDR1 and CDR2 are MNHEY and SVGAGI. Trimming removed 8 bases at V and 0 bases at J, with 17 bases between. The CDR3 spans 15 residues. Here the CDR3 reads CASRLRSGLSYEQYF. For the CDR3, the DNA is TGTGCCAGCCGTCTAAGGAGCGGGCTCTCCTACGAGCAGTACTTC.

This clone came up a few times. The chain uses TRBV6-6 and TRBJ2-7; the D gene is possibly TRBD1 (6 bases). V lost 2 bases and J 6 bases, leaving 8 bases between the germline ends. This CDR3 has 12 amino acids. Germline loops: CDR1 MNHNY, CDR2 SVGAGI (reference sequence). The CDR3 here is CASSYPRGEQYF. The CDR3 region has the DNA TGTGCCAGCAGTTACCCCAGGGGCGAGCAGTACTTC.

Only a few counts were recorded for this clone. V gene TRBV5-1 combines with J gene TRBJ1-1; 8 bases are a match to TRBD1. The V segment lost 0 bases and the J segment 0 bases; nucleotides outside the gene matches: 7. In germline, CDR1 is SGHRS, CDR2 YFSETQ. The CDR3 is 17 residues long. The CDR3 here is CASSLGTGGRVNTEAFF. The CDR3 DNA reads TGCGCCAGCAGCTTGGGAACAGGGGGAAGGGTGAACACTGAAGCTTTCTTT. Using reference TRBV5-1 and TRBJ1-1 for the parts outside the CDR3, the full variable domain is KAGVTQTPRYLIKTRGQQVTLSCSPISGHRSVSWYQQTPGQGLQFLFEYFSETQRNKGNFPGRFSGRQFSNSRSEMNVSTLELGDSALYLCASSLGTGGRVNTEAFFGQGTRLTVV.

This chain links TRBV7-8 with TRBJ2-7; D unclear. The V gene's germline CDR1 is SGHVS and CDR2 FQNEAQ. This CDR3 is 15 amino acids long. V shed 8 bases and J shed 0 bases, with 17 bases lying between them. CDR3 residues: CASPSWPASSYEQYF. The DNA of the CDR3 is TGTGCCAGCCCCTCGTGGCCGGCTAGCTCCTACGAGCAGTACTTC.

In DNA, the CDR3 is TGTGCCAGCAGCTTAGTGTACGAGCAGTACTTC. Its translation: CASSLVYEQYF. This sequence joins TRBV7-2 and TRBJ2-7, with D uncertain. V lost 1 base and J 4 bases, leaving 2 bases between the germline ends. Per germline, CDR1 SGHTA and CDR2 FQGNSA. This CDR3 spans 11 amino acids.

J is TRBJ2-1 and V is TRBV4-3; TRBD2 aligns across 13 bases. This CDR3 is built from 20 residues. Germline V gene lookup returns CDR1 LGHNA and CDR2 YSLEER. After removal of 0 bases from V and 1 base from J, the junction contained 9 bases not matched to a gene. This chain's CDR3 is CASSQDLGLAGDFSYNEQFF. The DNA for the CDR3 is TGCGCCAGCAGCCAAGACCTTGGACTAGCGGGGGATTTTTCCTACAATGAGCAGTTCTTC.

The V call is TRBV6-6, the J call TRBJ2-3; weak D call: TRBD2 (5 bases). Looked up from germline, CDR1 is MNHNY and CDR2 is SVGAGI (reference sequence). The germline V and J ends were trimmed by 2 bases and 2 bases, with 14 bases remaining between them. The length of the CDR3 is 16 residues. The CDR3 DNA follows: TGTGCCAGCAGTTACCGGGCTAGCACCATCACAGATACGCAGTATTTT. This encodes CASSYRASTITDTQYF.

V and J are TRBV19 and TRBJ1-5, with TRBD1 matching over 7 bases. The junction had 4 bases not matched to a gene; V was cut back by 3 bases and J by 2 bases. This CDR3 spans 15 amino acids. Per germline, CDR1 LNHDA and CDR2 SQIVND (reference sequence). Written as DNA, the CDR3 is TGTGCCAGTAGTATTGACAGGGAGGGCAATCAGCCCCAGCATTTT. Translated: CASSIDREGNQPQHF.

This clone was picked up one time. At one end the junction does not follow the germline gene, possibly because of a read error. This chain joins TRBV7-7 and TRBJ2-2, with 8 bases lining up with TRBD2. The CDR3 is 15 amino acids. Germline values: CDR1 SSHAT, CDR2 FNYEAQ (reference sequence). The CDR3 protein is CASSSGTRVTGELFF. CDR3 DNA: TGTGCTAGCAGCTCCGGGACTAGGGTCACCGGGGAGCTGTTTTTT.

The CDR3 region is CASSQGGGKETQYF. The CDR3 nucleotides are TGTGCCAGCAGCCAAGGGGGAGGTAAAGAGACCCAGTACTTC. This chain joins TRBV4-2 and TRBJ2-5, with D possibly being TRBD2 (6 bases). Trimming pared 1 base from V and 3 bases from J, leaving 9 bases between. In germline, CDR1 is LGHNA, CDR2 YNFKEQ. The CDR3 sequence is 14 residues long.

This chain joins TRBV7-9 and TRBJ2-3, with a possible D match to TRBD2 (5 bases). This CDR3 comprises 17 residues. Germline loops: CDR1 SEHNR, CDR2 FQNEAQ (reference sequence). Trimming removed 8 bases from V and 1 base from J, with 22 bases in between. CDR3 protein: CASSLRGSGFGTDTQYF. CDR3 bases: TGTGCCAGCTCCCTCCGGGGAAGCGGTTTCGGCACAGATACGCAGTATTTT.

The V call is TRBV7-6, the J call TRBJ2-5; 8 positions match TRBD2. Germline lookup yields CDR1 SGHVS and CDR2 FNYEAQ. The V gene end was trimmed by 5 bases and the J gene end by 2 bases; junction bases not matched to a gene: 4. This CDR3 is 14 amino acids long. The CDR3: CASSRLARQETQYF. The CDR3 DNA reads TGTGCCAGCAGCCGACTAGCGCGACAAGAGACCCAGTACTTC.